Presented here are 5 T cell receptor beta chains from one specimen sequenced in a study of T cell clonotyping in hematopoietic cell transplantation. Libraries were prepared by immunoSEQ multiplex PCR; TCRdb keeps only in-frame clonotypes and omits some of them. The sample holds some 6,200 clones, about 76% seen once. This specimen consisted of PBMCs, obtained 100 days after allogeneic stem cell transplant. The source of these receptors is a female patient in her 30s who had an allogeneic stem cell transplant, so the T cells may come from the graft donor. Some clones in this sample may be carry-over from other donors' samples.

The V and J genes are TRBV7-2 and TRBJ2-1; the D gene could be TRBD1 or TRBD2 (5 bases each). This CDR3 is 11 amino acids long. Trimming left V 9 bases short and J 6 bases short, with 9 bases between. CDR1 and CDR2 from the germline V gene are SGHTA and FQGNSA. CDR3 residues: CASSGSNEQFF. CDR3 sequence (DNA): TGTGCCAGTTCAGGGAGCAATGAGCAGTTCTTC.

This clone has just a few counts. The chain recombines TRBV6-1 with TRBJ1-2; 7 nucleotides match TRBD1. J was trimmed by 4 bases and V by 7 bases; bases with no gene match: 6. The CDR3 runs 13 residues. Germline V CDR1 and CDR2: MNHNS, SASEGT. This CDR3 reads CASNRGWGYGYTF. The DNA for the CDR3 is TGTGCCAGCAACAGGGGATGGGGCTATGGCTACACCTTC.

Only a few counts were recorded for this clone. The chain employs TRBV5-1 and TRBJ1-2, with unresolved D. This CDR3 has 13 residues. Trimming took off 4 bases at V and 2 bases at J, with 9 bases between the two ends. Per germline, CDR1 SGHRS and CDR2 YFSETQ. CDR3 protein: CASSTDLNYGYTF. DNA for the CDR3: TGCGCCAGCAGCACCGACTTGAACTATGGCTACACCTTC.

The J gene is TRBJ1-2, the V gene TRBV2; D is ambiguous. There are 11 residues in the CDR3. With 1 base removed from V and 7 bases from J, the gap between germline ends came to 4 bases. CDR1 and CDR2 from the germline V gene are SNHLY and FYNNEI. The CDR3 sequence is CASSEGLGYTF. Here the CDR3 DNA reads TGTGCCAGCAGTGAAGGACTTGGCTACACCTTC.

The chain uses TRBV7-8 and TRBJ1-5, with 7 nucleotides matching TRBD1. The length of the CDR3 is 17 residues. V trimming: 3 bases; J trimming: 0 bases; junction bases outside the gene matches: 8. The germline CDR1 and CDR2 sequences are SGHVS and FQNEAQ. The CDR3 DNA reads as TGTGCCAGCAGCTTTCAATCCAGGGGGAGTAGCAATCAGCCCCAGCATTTT. This gives the protein CASSFQSRGSSNQPQHF.